Given below is one T cell receptor beta chain in context. Antigen specificity is unknown. Sequence at one end of the junction differs from germline and may be a read error. Germline CDR1 and CDR2: SGHTA and FQGNSA. The CDR3 is 11 amino acids. The sample belongs to a study of T cell responses to AZD1222 COVID-19 vaccine. The study's findings and limits: Regions 160-218 and 743-854 dominated among vaccine-associated CD4 TCRs spanning spike. Clonal diversity was possibly underestimated, and the donors were mostly white British, with more females. Repertoire sampling occurred only after the peak T cell response. Recipients of two AZD1222 doses showed rising Spike-specific TCR breadth and depth.

The table came from immunoSEQ multiplex PCR; TCRdb's copy has only in-frame clones and leaves some out. The sample yields 60,000 to 65,000 clones, roughly 84% seen once. The rearrangement links TRBV7-2 to TRBJ1-2; 7 nucleotides agree with TRBD1. The receptor comes from an adult in good health. The source was peripheral blood, collected on day 0 of AZD1222 vaccination. The CDR3 coding sequence is TGTGCCAGCAGCCCTTCCGGGACAGTCTCCTTC. This translates into CASSPSGTVSF. The full variable domain, in which reference TRBV7-2 and TRBJ1-2 provide the parts outside the CDR3, is GAGVSQSPSNKVTEKGKDVELRCDPISGHTALYWYRQSLGQGLEFLIYFQGNSAPDKSGLPSDRFSAERTGGSVSTLTIQRTQQEDSAVYLCASSPSGTVSFGSGTRLTVV.